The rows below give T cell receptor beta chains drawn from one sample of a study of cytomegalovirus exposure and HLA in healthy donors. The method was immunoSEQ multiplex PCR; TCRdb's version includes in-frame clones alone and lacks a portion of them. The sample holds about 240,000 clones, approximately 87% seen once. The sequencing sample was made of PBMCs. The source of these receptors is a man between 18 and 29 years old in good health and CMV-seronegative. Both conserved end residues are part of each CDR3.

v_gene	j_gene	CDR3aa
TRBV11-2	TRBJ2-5	CASSLTPKREETQYF
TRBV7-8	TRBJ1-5	CASSLEEGQPQHF
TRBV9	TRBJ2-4	CASSPSGLAGALAKNIQYF
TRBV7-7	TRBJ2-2	CASSLEWRERELFF
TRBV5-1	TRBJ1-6	CASSLEGRVWAPLHF
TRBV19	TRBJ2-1	CASTGYNEQFF
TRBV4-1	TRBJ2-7	CASSLNRGSSYEQYF
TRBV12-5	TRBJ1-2	CASGLVPSNRAPYGYTF
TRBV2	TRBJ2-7	CASSVGLAGDYEQYF
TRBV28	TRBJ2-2	CASSSRDRGPGELFF